The 5 T cell receptor beta chains listed next were all sequenced from one sample in a study of blood T cell repertoires in COVID-19. Sequencing was performed with immunoSEQ multiplex PCR; in TCRdb, only in-frame clones are kept and a portion is missing. The sample includes approximately 250,000 clones, 75% to 90% of them seen just once. Sequencing was carried out using peripheral blood. These TCRs come from a human donor in a cohort sampled during active COVID-19.

The rearrangement links TRBV29-1 to TRBJ2-7; D is possibly TRBD1 (6 bases). The V gene's germline CDR1 is SQVTM and CDR2 ANQGSEA. The CDR3 runs to 14 residues. V was clipped by 4 bases and J by 3 bases, with 16 bases between them. CDR3 nucleotide sequence: TGCAGCGTTGCGGCGACAGGAGGTATCTACGAGCAGTACTTC. This codes for CSVAATGGIYEQYF.

This rearrangement joins TRBV6-5 to TRBJ2-3; 10 nucleotides align to TRBD1. The ends lost 4 bases at V and 8 bases at J; junction bases unmatched: 9. The CDR3 length is 15 residues. Germline V gives CDR1 MNHEY, CDR2 SVGAGI. The CDR3 region is CASSSSGTGEGTQYF. The CDR3 DNA is TGTGCCAGCAGTTCTTCCGGGACAGGGGAGGGTACGCAGTATTTT.

This chain connects TRBV27 to TRBJ1-1, with D maybe TRBD1 (6 bases). Trimming took off 3 bases at V and 1 base at J, with 12 bases between the two ends. CDR1 is MNHEY and CDR2 is SMNVEV in the germline V gene (reference sequence). This CDR3 has 15 residues. The CDR3 sequence: CASSLGSRGNTEAFF. The CDR3 bases are TGTGCCAGCAGTTTGGGTTCCAGGGGGAACACTGAAGCTTTCTTT.

The chain has TRBV28 and TRBJ2-1; D gene unclear. Germline-derived CDR1 and CDR2 are MDHEN and SYDVKM. The CDR3 is 12 residues long. The V end lost 5 bases, the J end lost 9 bases, and 11 bases lay between the germline ends. As DNA, the CDR3 is TGTGCCAGCAGTAGAATCCCGGGTGAGCAGTTCTTC. Its translation: CASSRIPGEQFF.

This chain joins TRBV19 and TRBJ2-1; tentatively, D is TRBD2 (5 bases). V gave up 5 bases and J gave up 6 bases, with 14 bases separating them. Germline CDR1 is LNHDA and CDR2 is SQIVND (reference sequence). The CDR3 is 14 residues long. The CDR3: CASSHDYYSNEQFF. The CDR3 coding sequence is TGTGCCAGTAGTCACGACTATTACAGCAATGAGCAGTTCTTC.